Sequencing of this T cell receptor beta chain was carried out in a study of PD-L1 blockade in urothelial cancer. The overall study: Timepoints chosen for blood analysis were 3 weeks (second dose) and 6 weeks after treatment start.

Documented time point: pretreatment peripheral blood. PCRs each included synthetic TCR analog templates spiked in. Method: immunoSEQ multiplex PCR; TCRdb's copy keeps in-frame clones and lacks some. The repertoire holds 70,000 to 95,000 clones, with roughly 89% as singletons. Trimming removed 1 base from V and 4 bases from J, with 17 bases in between. Per the germline V gene, CDR1 is SGHRS and CDR2 is YFSETQ. This CDR3 comprises 16 residues. The chain carries TRBV5-1 and TRBJ1-1; a weak D match, TRBD1 (5 bases). Sample: PBMCs, taken around atezolizumab (anti-PD-L1) treatment. This clonotype originated in a man in his fifties or sixties with urothelial cancer. DNA of the CDR3: TGCGCCAGCAGCTTGCGAGGCGCGGGGGAGGGCACTGAAGCTTTCTTT. Protein sequence: CASSLRGAGEGTEAFF.